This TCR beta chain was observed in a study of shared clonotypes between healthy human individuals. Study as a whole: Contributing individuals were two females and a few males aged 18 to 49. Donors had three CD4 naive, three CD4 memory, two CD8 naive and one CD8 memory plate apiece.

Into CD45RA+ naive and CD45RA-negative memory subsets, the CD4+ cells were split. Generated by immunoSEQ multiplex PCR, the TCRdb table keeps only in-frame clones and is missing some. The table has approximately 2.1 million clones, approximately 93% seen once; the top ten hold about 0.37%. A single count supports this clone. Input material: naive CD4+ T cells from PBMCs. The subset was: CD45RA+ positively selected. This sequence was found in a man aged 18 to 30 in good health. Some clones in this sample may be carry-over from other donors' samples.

The chain's CDR3 is CASSLGLASWEQYF. As DNA, the CDR3 is TGTGCCAGCAGCCTCGGACTAGCTTCTTGGGAGCAGTACTTC. V and J are TRBV7-2 and TRBJ2-7; 8 nucleotides agree with TRBD2. In germline, CDR1 is SGHTA, CDR2 FQGNSA. After removal of 5 bases from V and 7 bases from J, the junction contained 10 bases not matched to a gene. The CDR3 is made up of 14 amino acids.